This is a list of T cell receptor beta chains from one sample in a study of shared clonotypes between healthy human individuals. The protocol was immunoSEQ multiplex PCR, while the TCRdb copy is restricted to in-frame clones and leaves out a portion. The sample lists some 2 million clones; roughly 95% were seen once. The sample comprised naive CD8+ T cells sorted from blood. These receptors were obtained from a man younger than 35 in good health. The CDR3 runs from the conserved cysteine through the conserved F or W. D genes are given only for firm matches. Clone sizes are given selectively: once, few, many, or a class where the clone is expanded.

NA 13 TRBJ2-3 TRBV30 TRBD1 CAWMGQPWDTQYF TGTGCCTGGATGGGACAGCCTTGGGATACGCAGTATTTT
NA 14 TRBJ2-1 TRBV19 TRBD1 CASSPGQGVNEQFF TGTGCCAGTAGCCCGGGACAGGGTGTAAATGAGCAGTTCTTC
NA 14 TRBJ2-5 TRBV5-6 NA CASSSTGLQETQYF TGTGCCAGCAGTTCTACGGGACTCCAAGAGACCCAGTACTTC
NA 13 TRBJ2-7 TRBV4-1 NA CASSQDGGHEQYF TGCGCCAGCAGCCAAGATGGGGGGCACGAGCAGTACTTC
NA 15 TRBJ2-7 TRBV28 TRBD1 CASSLPATGAYEQYF TGTGCCAGCAGTCTCCCCGCGACAGGGGCCTACGAGCAGTACTTC
NA 14 TRBJ2-7 TRBV28 TRBD1 CASRGTGEGYEQYF TGTGCCAGCAGGGGGACAGGGGAGGGCTACGAGCAGTACTTC
NA 12 TRBJ1-1 TRBV25-1 NA CASSDRGPQAFF TGTGCCAGCAGCGATCGGGGTCCTCAAGCTTTCTTT
few 16 TRBJ2-2 TRBV6-6 TRBD1 CASSYPDRGNTGELFF TGTGCCAGCAGTTACCCGGACAGGGGGAACACCGGGGAGCTGTTTTTT
NA 14 TRBJ2-3 TRBV6-5 NA CAASDPLRPDTQYF TGTGCCGCATCAGACCCTCTAAGGCCAGATACGCAGTATTTT
NA 14 TRBJ2-3 TRBV2 TRBD2 CASSLAGSTDTQYF TGTGCCAGCAGCCTAGCGGGGAGCACAGATACGCAGTATTTT
NA 15 TRBJ1-4 TRBV5-8 NA CASSLEPGSNEKLFF TGTGCCAGCAGCTTGGAACCAGGGTCTAATGAAAAACTGTTTTTT
NA 14 TRBJ1-3 TRBV9 NA CASGGGGAGNTIYF TGTGCCAGCGGAGGAGGGGGTGCTGGAAACACCATATATTTT
NA 14 TRBJ2-5 TRBV9 NA CASSVGNGQETQYF TGTGCCAGCAGCGTAGGGAACGGTCAAGAGACCCAGTACTTC
once 14 TRBJ1-1 TRBV7-9 NA CASSLIEANTEAFF TGTGCCAGCAGCCTCATTGAGGCGAACACTGAAGCTTTCTTT
NA 12 TRBJ1-1 TRBV7-9 NA CASSQVENEAFF TGTGCCAGCAGCCAGGTAGAAAATGAAGCTTTCTTT
NA 16 TRBJ2-7 TRBV5-6 NA CASSFQRSTVTYEQYF TGTGCCAGCAGCTTTCAAAGATCTACAGTTACCTACGAGCAGTACTTC
NA 15 TRBJ2-7 TRBV6-5 NA CASSFSGDYSYEQYF TGTGCCAGCAGTTTTTCAGGTGATTACTCCTACGAGCAGTACTTC
NA 17 TRBJ1-6 TRBV13 TRBD1 CASSFYTGEGIRSPLHF TGTGCCAGCAGCTTTTACACAGGGGAGGGGATACGTTCACCCCTCCACTTT
NA 17 TRBJ1-6 TRBV4-1 NA CASSQGDYRSYNSPLHF TGCGCCAGCAGCCAGGGGGATTATAGGTCCTATAATTCACCCCTCCACTTT
NA 15 TRBJ1-2 TRBV5-6 NA CASSLVGQASYGYTF TGTGCCAGCAGCTTGGTAGGCCAGGCCTCTTATGGCTACACCTTC
NA 14 TRBJ1-5 TRBV9 NA CASSEGGFDQPQHF TGTGCCAGCAGCGAGGGGGGTTTCGATCAGCCCCAGCATTTT
NA 14 TRBJ2-5 TRBV4-1 NA CASSQFLNQETQYF TGCGCCAGCAGCCAATTCCTTAACCAAGAGACCCAGTACTTC
NA 14 TRBJ1-1 TRBV4-3 NA CASSQGGGPGEAFF TGCGCCAGCAGCCAAGGTGGGGGGCCGGGTGAAGCTTTCTTT
NA 14 TRBJ1-2 TRBV7-9 NA CASSLDRDAYGYTF TGTGCCAGCAGCTTAGACAGGGATGCCTATGGCTACACCTTC
NA 16 TRBJ2-3 TRBV27 TRBD2 CASTSNAGGNTDTQYF TGTGCCAGCACCTCAAATGCGGGAGGGAACACAGATACGCAGTATTTT
NA 14 TRBJ2-7 TRBV7-9 NA CASSPDQTYVEQYF TGTGCCAGCAGCCCAGACCAGACCTACGTCGAGCAGTACTTC
once 14 TRBJ2-7 TRBV19 NA CASSSGTSSYEQYF TGTGCCAGTAGTAGCGGGACATCTTCCTACGAGCAGTACTTC
NA 14 TRBJ2-7 TRBV19 TRBD1 CASSTDDRGYEQYF TGTGCCAGTAGTACCGACGACAGGGGCTACGAGCAGTACTTC
NA 13 TRBJ2-1 TRBV5-6 NA CASSFLSHNEQFF TGTGCCAGCAGCTTCCTAAGCCACAATGAGCAGTTCTTC
NA 15 TRBJ1-5 TRBV19 TRBD1 CASSIGGGDSQPQHF TGTGCCAGTAGTATAGGCGGAGGGGACAGTCAGCCCCAGCATTTT
once 13 TRBJ2-5 TRBV5-1 TRBD1 CASRTGYQETQYF TGCGCCAGCAGGACAGGGTACCAAGAGACCCAGTACTTC
NA 15 TRBJ2-3 TRBV11-2 TRBD2 CASTLAGAAPDTQYF TGTGCCAGCACACTAGCGGGGGCTGCCCCAGATACGCAGTATTTT
NA 15 TRBJ2-7 TRBV6-5 NA CASSYAGGGTYEQYF TGTGCCAGCAGTTACGCCGGGGGAGGAACCTACGAGCAGTACTTC
NA 12 TRBJ2-5 TRBV30 NA CAWERGEETQYF TGTGCCTGGGAACGGGGTGAGGAGACCCAGTACTTC
NA 11 TRBJ2-5 TRBV5-1 NA CASSLAETQYF TGCGCCAGCAGCTTAGCAGAGACCCAGTACTTC
NA 15 TRBJ2-1 TRBV6-5 NA CASSPRGSSYNEQFF TGTGCCAGCAGCCCGAGAGGGAGCTCCTACAATGAGCAGTTCTTC
NA 12 TRBJ2-7 TRBV4-1 NA CASSQQGNEQYF TGCGCCAGCAGCCAGCAGGGGAACGAGCAGTACTTC
NA 13 TRBJ1-2 TRBV27 TRBD1 CASSQDRRYGYTF TGTGCCAGCAGTCAGGACAGGCGCTATGGCTACACCTTC
NA 14 TRBJ2-7 TRBV2 TRBD1 CASSAGTGFYEQYF TGTGCCAGCAGTGCCGGGACAGGGTTTTACGAGCAGTACTTC
NA 10 TRBJ2-1 TRBV25-1 NA CASSADEQFF TGTGCCAGCAGTGCGGATGAGCAGTTCTTC
NA 12 TRBJ1-4 TRBV2 TRBD1 CASRDRSEKLFF TGTGCCAGCAGGGACAGGAGTGAAAAACTGTTTTTT